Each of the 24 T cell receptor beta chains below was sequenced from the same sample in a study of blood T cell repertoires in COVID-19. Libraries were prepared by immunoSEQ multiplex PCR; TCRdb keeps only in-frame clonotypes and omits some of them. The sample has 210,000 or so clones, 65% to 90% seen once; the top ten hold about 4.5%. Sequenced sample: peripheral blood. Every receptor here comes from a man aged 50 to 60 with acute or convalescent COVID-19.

CDR3 residues: CASNPRGRYGYTF. The CDR3 DNA reads as TGTGCCAGCAACCCTCGCGGGAGGTATGGCTACACCTTC. The chain recombines TRBV6-5 with TRBJ1-2; D unclear. Germline CDR1 MNHEY, CDR2 SVGAGI. The CDR3 consists of 13 residues. Trimming took off 7 bases at V and 5 bases at J, with 14 bases between the two ends.

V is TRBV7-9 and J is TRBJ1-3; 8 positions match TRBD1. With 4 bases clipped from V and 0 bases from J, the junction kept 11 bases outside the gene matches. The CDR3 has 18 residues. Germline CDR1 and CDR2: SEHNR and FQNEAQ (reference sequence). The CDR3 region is CASSSPNRGAISGNTIYF. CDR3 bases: TGTGCCAGCAGCTCACCCAACAGGGGGGCCATCTCTGGAAACACCATATATTTT.

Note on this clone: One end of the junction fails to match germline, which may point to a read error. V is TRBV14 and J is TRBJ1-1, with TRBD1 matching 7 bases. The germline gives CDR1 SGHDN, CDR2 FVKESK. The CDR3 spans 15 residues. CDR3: CASSPRDRTNTEAFF. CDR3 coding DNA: TGTGCTAGCAGCCCCCGGGACAGAACTAACACTGAAGCTTTCTTT.

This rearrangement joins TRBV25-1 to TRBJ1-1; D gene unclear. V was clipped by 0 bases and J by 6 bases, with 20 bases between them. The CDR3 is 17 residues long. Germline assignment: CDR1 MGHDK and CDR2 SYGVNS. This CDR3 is CASSEYSARTARAEAFF. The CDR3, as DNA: TGTGCCAGCAGTGAATATTCAGCACGGACTGCTCGGGCTGAAGCTTTCTTT. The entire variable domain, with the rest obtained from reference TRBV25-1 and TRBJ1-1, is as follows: EADIYQTPRYLVIGTGKKITLECSQTMGHDKMYWYQQDPGMELHLIHYSYGVNSTEKGDLSSESTVSRIRTEHFPLTLESARPSHTSQYLCASSEYSARTARAEAFFGQGTRLTVV.

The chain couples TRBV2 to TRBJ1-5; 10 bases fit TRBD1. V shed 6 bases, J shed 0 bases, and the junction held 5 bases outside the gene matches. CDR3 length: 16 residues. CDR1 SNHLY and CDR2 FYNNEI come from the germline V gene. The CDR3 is CASRQDRGRSNQPQHF. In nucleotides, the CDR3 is TGTGCCAGCAGACAAGACAGGGGGCGTAGCAATCAGCCCCAGCATTTT.

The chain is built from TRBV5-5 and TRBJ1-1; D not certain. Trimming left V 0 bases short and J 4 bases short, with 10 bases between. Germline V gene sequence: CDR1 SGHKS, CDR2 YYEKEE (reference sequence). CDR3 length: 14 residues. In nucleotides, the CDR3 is TGTGCCAGCAGCTTGGACCCGGCGGGCACTGAAGCTTTCTTT. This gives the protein CASSLDPAGTEAFF.

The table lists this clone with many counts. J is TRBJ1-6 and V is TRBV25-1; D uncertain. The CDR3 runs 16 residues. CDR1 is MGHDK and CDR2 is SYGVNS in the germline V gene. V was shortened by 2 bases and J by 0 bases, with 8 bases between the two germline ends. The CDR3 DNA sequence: TGTGCCAGCAGTGAAACAGTCCTCTCCTATAATTCACCCCTCCACTTT. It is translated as CASSETVLSYNSPLHF.

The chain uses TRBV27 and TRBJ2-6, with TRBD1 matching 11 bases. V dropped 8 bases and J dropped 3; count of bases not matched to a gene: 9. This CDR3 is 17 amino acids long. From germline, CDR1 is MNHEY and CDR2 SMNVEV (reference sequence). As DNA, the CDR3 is TGTGCCAGCGGCTTGGGACAGGGGGTAGATGGGGCCAACGTCCTGACTTTC. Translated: CASGLGQGVDGANVLTF.

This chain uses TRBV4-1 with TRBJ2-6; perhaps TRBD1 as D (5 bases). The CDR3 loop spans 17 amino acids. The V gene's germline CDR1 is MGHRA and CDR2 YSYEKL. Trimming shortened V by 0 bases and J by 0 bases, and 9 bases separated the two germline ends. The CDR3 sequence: CASSQEQVHSGANVLTF. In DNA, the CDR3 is TGCGCCAGCAGCCAAGAACAGGTGCACTCTGGGGCCAACGTCCTGACTTTC.

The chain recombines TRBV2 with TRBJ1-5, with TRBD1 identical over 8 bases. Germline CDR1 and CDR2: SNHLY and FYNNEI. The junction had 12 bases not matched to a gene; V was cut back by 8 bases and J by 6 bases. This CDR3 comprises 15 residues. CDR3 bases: TGTGCCAGCGGGCCTGACAGGGGAGGAAGTCAGCCCCAGCATTTT. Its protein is CASGPDRGGSQPQHF.

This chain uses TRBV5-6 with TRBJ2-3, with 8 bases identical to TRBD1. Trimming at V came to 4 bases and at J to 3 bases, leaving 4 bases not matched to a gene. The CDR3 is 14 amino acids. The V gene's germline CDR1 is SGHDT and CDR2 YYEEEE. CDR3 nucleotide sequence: TGTGCCAGCAGCACGGACAGGGTAACAGATACGCAGTATTTT. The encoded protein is CASSTDRVTDTQYF.

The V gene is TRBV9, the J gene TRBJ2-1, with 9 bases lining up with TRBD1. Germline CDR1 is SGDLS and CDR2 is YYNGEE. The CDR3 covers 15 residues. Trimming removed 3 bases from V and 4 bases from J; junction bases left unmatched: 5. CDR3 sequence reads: CASSGDRAGYNEQFF. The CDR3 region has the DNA TGTGCCAGCAGCGGGGACAGGGCGGGTTACAATGAGCAGTTCTTC. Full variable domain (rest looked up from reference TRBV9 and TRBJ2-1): DSGVTQTPKHLITATGQRVTLRCSPRSGDLSVYWYQQSLDQGLQFLIQYYNGEERAKGNILERFSAQQFPDLHSELNLSSLELGDSALYFCASSGDRAGYNEQFFGPGTRLTVL.

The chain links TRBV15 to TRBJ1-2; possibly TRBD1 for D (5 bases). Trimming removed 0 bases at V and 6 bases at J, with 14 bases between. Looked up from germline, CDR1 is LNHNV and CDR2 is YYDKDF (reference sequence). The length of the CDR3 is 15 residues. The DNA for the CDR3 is TGTGCCACCAGCAGAGATGGGACTGCGAGGGATGGCTACACCTTC. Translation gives CATSRDGTARDGYTF.

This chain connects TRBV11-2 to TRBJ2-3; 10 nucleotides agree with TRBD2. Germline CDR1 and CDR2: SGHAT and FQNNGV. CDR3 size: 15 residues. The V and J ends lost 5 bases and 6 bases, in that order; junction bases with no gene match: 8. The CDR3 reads CASSPIAGGGDTQYF. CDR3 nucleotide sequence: TGTGCCAGCAGCCCCATAGCGGGGGGCGGGGATACGCAGTATTTT.

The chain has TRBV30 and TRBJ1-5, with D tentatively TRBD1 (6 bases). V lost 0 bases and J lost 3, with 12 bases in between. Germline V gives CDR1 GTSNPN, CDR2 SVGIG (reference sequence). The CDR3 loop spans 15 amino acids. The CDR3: CAWSVDRIPNQPQHF. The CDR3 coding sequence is TGTGCCTGGAGTGTAGACAGGATTCCCAATCAGCCCCAGCATTTT.

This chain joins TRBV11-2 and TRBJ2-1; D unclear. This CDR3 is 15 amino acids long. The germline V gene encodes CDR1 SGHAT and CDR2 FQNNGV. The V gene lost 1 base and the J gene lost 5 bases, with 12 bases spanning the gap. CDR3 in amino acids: CASSLVQKSDNEQFF. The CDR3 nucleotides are TGTGCCAGCAGCTTAGTACAGAAGTCGGACAATGAGCAGTTCTTC.

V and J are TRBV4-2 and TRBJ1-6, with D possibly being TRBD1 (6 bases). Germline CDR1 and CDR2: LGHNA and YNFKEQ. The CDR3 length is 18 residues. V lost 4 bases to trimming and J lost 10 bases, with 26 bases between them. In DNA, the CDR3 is TGTGCCAGCAGCCCCCACCCGACGGAAACAGGGATGCGGTCACCCCTCCACTTT. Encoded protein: CASSPHPTETGMRSPLHF.

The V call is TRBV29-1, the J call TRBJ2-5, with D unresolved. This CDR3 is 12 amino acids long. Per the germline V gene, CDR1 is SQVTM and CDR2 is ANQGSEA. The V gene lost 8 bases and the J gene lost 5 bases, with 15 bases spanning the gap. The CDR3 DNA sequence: TGCAGCTTCCTTAGCAGTTCGGAGACCCAGTACTTC. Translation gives CSFLSSSETQYF.

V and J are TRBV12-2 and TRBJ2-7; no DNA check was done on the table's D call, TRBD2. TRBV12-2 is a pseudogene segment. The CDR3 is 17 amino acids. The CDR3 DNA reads TGTGCAAGTCGCTTAGAAGGGGGAGGGACCTTGGTCTACGAGCAGTACTTC. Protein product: CASRLEGGGTLVYEQYF.

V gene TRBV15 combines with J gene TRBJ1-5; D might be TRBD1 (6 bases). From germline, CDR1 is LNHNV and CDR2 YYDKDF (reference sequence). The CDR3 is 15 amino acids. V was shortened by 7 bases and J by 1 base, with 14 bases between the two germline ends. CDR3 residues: CATTTPGHSNQPQHF. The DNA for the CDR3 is TGTGCCACCACCACACCGGGACACAGCAATCAGCCCCAGCATTTT.

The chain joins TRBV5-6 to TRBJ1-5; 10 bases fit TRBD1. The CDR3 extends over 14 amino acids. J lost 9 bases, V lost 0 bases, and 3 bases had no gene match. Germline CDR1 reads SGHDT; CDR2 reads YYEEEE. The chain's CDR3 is CASSLGQGASPQHF. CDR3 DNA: TGTGCCAGCAGCTTGGGACAGGGGGCCTCGCCCCAGCATTTT.

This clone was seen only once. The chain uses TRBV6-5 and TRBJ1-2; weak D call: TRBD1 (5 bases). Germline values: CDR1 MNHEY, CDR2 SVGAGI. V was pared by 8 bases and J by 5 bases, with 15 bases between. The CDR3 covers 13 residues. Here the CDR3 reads CASGKGDLYGYTF. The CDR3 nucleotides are TGTGCCAGCGGCAAAGGGGATCTTTATGGCTACACCTTC.

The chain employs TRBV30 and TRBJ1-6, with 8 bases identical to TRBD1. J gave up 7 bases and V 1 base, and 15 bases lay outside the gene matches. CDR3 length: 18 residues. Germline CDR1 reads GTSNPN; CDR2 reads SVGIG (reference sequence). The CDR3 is CAWSGARDRNARNSPLHF. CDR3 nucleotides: TGTGCCTGGAGTGGGGCCCGGGACAGGAACGCCAGAAATTCACCCCTCCACTTT. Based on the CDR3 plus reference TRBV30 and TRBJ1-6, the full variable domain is SQTIHQWPATLVQPVGSPLSLECTVEGTSNPNLYWYRQAAGRGLQLLFYSVGIGQISSEVPQNLSASRPQDRQFILSSKKLLLSDSGFYLCAWSGARDRNARNSPLHFGNGTRLTVT.

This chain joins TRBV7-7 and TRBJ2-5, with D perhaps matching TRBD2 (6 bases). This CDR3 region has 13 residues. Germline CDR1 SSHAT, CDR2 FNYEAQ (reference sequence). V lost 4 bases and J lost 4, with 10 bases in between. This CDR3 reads CASSSRRGETQYF. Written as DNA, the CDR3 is TGTGCCAGCAGCTCCCGGAGGGGAGAGACCCAGTACTTC. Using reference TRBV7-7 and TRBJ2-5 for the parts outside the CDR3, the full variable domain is GAGVSQSPRYKVTKRGQDVTLRCDPISSHATLYWYQQALGQGPEFLTYFNYEAQPDKSGLPSDRFSAERPEGSISTLTIQRTEQRDSAMYRCASSSRRGETQYFGPGTRLLVL.